The 28 T cell receptor beta chains below all came from one sample that was sequenced in a study of T cell changes during pregnancy in multiple sclerosis. Assay used: immunoSEQ multiplex PCR; TCRdb lists only in-frame clones, some missing. The repertoire holds over 35,000 clones, with roughly 93% as singletons. This specimen was CD4+ T cells from peripheral blood mononuclear cells, taken in the second trimester of pregnancy. These receptors all stem from a female donor with multiple sclerosis, enrolled in a pregnancy study.

The chain combines TRBV5-4 with TRBJ1-6; 8 bases align to TRBD1. V was clipped by 5 bases and J by 7 bases; unmatched bases: 5. CDR3 length: 14 amino acids. The V gene's germline CDR1 is SGHNT and CDR2 YYREEE (reference sequence). CDR3 nucleotides: TGTGCCAGCAGGGGACAGGCCTCGAATTCACCCCTCCACTTT. Protein sequence: CASRGQASNSPLHF.

This chain links TRBV18 with TRBJ2-1; maybe TRBD2 (6 bases). This CDR3 contains 15 residues. The germline V gene encodes CDR1 KGHSH and CDR2 LQKENI. V was clipped by 2 bases and J by 7 bases, with 15 bases between them. The CDR3 here is CASSPGQGGENEQFF. In DNA form, the CDR3 reads TGTGCCAGCTCACCAGGGCAGGGAGGAGAAAATGAGCAGTTCTTC.

The chain links TRBV2 to TRBJ1-1; TRBD1 aligns across 8 bases. This CDR3 has 14 amino acids. J was trimmed by 4 bases and V by 8 bases; bases with no gene match: 9. Germline V gene sequence: CDR1 SNHLY, CDR2 FYNNEI. CDR3 in DNA: TGTGCCAGCTCGTTCGGACAGGGAGGCACTGAAGCTTTCTTT. Its protein is CASSFGQGGTEAFF. The full variable domain, its missing parts supplied by reference TRBV2 and TRBJ1-1, is EPEVTQTPSHQVTQMGQEVILRCVPISNHLYFYWYRQILGQKVEFLVSFYNNEISEKSEIFDDQFSVERPDGSNFTLKIRSTKLEDSAMYFCASSFGQGGTEAFFGQGTRLTVV.

The chain recombines TRBV9 with TRBJ1-2; a possible D gene is TRBD1 (5 bases). CDR1 is SGDLS and CDR2 is YYNGEE in the germline V gene. The CDR3 consists of 13 residues. Between the trimmed V and J ends, which lost 0 bases and 7 bases, there was a span of 10 bases. CDR3 DNA: TGTGCCAGCAGCGTAGGGCAGGGAGGTGGCTACACCTTC. Translating it yields CASSVGQGGGYTF.

V gene TRBV9 combines with J gene TRBJ2-3; 8 bases align to TRBD2. Per the germline V gene, CDR1 is SGDLS and CDR2 is YYNGEE. There are 16 residues in the CDR3. With 3 bases clipped from V and 3 bases from J, the junction kept 9 bases outside the gene matches. The CDR3 nucleotides read TGTGCCAGCAGCGCGCGGGGGGACGGAGGGACAGATACGCAGTATTTT. It codes for CASSARGDGGTDTQYF.

The rearrangement uses TRBV27 and TRBJ1-3; a weak D match, TRBD1 (6 bases). Trimming removed 2 bases from V and 4 bases from J, with 9 bases in between. The CDR3 contains 14 residues. CDR1 is MNHEY, CDR2 SMNVEV, per germline (reference sequence). The CDR3: CASSLTGWGNTIYF. The CDR3 DNA reads TGTGCCAGCAGTTTAACAGGGTGGGGAAACACCATATATTTT.

This clone was observed a handful of times. V gene TRBV27 combines with J gene TRBJ1-6; the D is unclear. Germline values: CDR1 MNHEY, CDR2 SMNVEV (reference sequence). Trimming took off 6 bases at V and 2 bases at J, with 11 bases between the two ends. This CDR3 region has 15 residues. The DNA for the CDR3 is TGTGCCAGCAGCCTCCCACCGGCCTATAATTCACCCCTCCACTTT. Its protein is CASSLPPAYNSPLHF.

J is TRBJ2-7 and V is TRBV6-5, with 9 bases fitting TRBD1. Germline V gives CDR1 MNHEY, CDR2 SVGAGI. The ends lost 6 bases at V and 2 bases at J; junction bases unmatched: 5. This CDR3 has 14 amino acids. CDR3 DNA: TGTGCCAGCAGACTGGACAGGGGACCCTACGAGCAGTACTTC. It encodes CASRLDRGPYEQYF.

The chain couples TRBV4-3 to TRBJ1-2, with a tentative D call TRBD1 (5 bases). Germline CDR1 reads LGHNA; CDR2 reads YSLEER. This CDR3 region has 15 residues. Trimming pared 0 bases from V and 4 bases from J, leaving 12 bases between. CDR3 protein: CASSQDLTARYGYTF. The CDR3 DNA sequence: TGCGCCAGCAGCCAAGATCTGACAGCCCGCTATGGCTACACCTTC.

V gene TRBV9 combines with J gene TRBJ2-1; 10 bases are shared with TRBD2. The CDR3 loop spans 16 amino acids. Germline CDR1 and CDR2: SGDLS and YYNGEE. The V gene end was trimmed by 0 bases and the J gene end by 6 bases; junction bases not matched to a gene: 6. In DNA form, the CDR3 reads TGTGCCAGCAGCGTAGATGCAGCGGGGGGGGCCAATGAGCAGTTCTTC. The encoded protein is CASSVDAAGGANEQFF. Drawing the rest from reference TRBV9 and TRBJ2-1, the complete variable domain is DSGVTQTPKHLITATGQRVTLRCSPRSGDLSVYWYQQSLDQGLQFLIQYYNGEERAKGNILERFSAQQFPDLHSELNLSSLELGDSALYFCASSVDAAGGANEQFFGPGTRLTVL.

V is TRBV25-1 and J is TRBJ2-7; D not resolved. CDR1 and CDR2 from the germline V gene are MGHDK and SYGVNS. Trimming removed 6 bases from V and 3 bases from J, with 6 bases in between. This CDR3 region has 11 residues. The CDR3 DNA follows: TGTGCCAGCAGGGGCCTCTACGAGCAGTACTTC. Its protein is CASRGLYEQYF.

The chain joins TRBV5-1 to TRBJ2-5; the match to TRBD2 covers 10 bases. The CDR3 totals 15 residues. CDR1 SGHRS and CDR2 YFSETQ come from the germline V gene. The V and J ends lost 0 bases and 5 bases, in that order; junction bases with no gene match: 4. As DNA, the CDR3 is TGCGCCAGCAGCTTGGTACTAGCGGGATTGGAGACCCAGTACTTC. Amino acid sequence: CASSLVLAGLETQYF.

The chain uses TRBV2 and TRBJ1-6, with D tentatively TRBD1 (5 bases). In germline, CDR1 is SNHLY, CDR2 FYNNEI. Trimming cost V 4 bases and J 9 bases, with 13 bases left between them. This CDR3 contains 14 residues. Here the CDR3 DNA reads TGTGCCAGCAGTGGGGGAGGGGTAGGTTCACCCCTCCACTTT. This gives the protein CASSGGGVGSPLHF. Based on the CDR3 plus reference TRBV2 and TRBJ1-6, the full variable domain is EPEVTQTPSHQVTQMGQEVILRCVPISNHLYFYWYRQILGQKVEFLVSFYNNEISEKSEIFDDQFSVERPDGSNFTLKIRSTKLEDSAMYFCASSGGGVGSPLHFGNGTRLTVT.

The chain uses TRBV18 and TRBJ2-7, with 8 bases fitting TRBD1. Per germline, CDR1 KGHSH and CDR2 LQKENI. The CDR3 is made up of 15 amino acids. Losses at the gene ends were 3 bases for V and 4 bases for J; bases not matched to a gene: 8. This CDR3 reads CASSPRRTGLYEQYF. The CDR3, as DNA: TGTGCCAGCTCACCCCGAAGGACAGGGCTTTACGAGCAGTACTTC.

The V and J genes are TRBV30 and TRBJ1-1; D call uncertain. The V end was cut by 1 base, the J end by 10 bases, with 10 bases between. Looked up from germline, CDR1 is GTSNPN and CDR2 is SVGIG (reference sequence). The CDR3 consists of 11 residues. The CDR3 loop reads CAWSDRQIAFF. In nucleotides, the CDR3 is TGTGCCTGGAGTGACCGACAAATAGCTTTCTTT.

The chain is built from TRBV9 and TRBJ1-1, with D tentatively TRBD1 (5 bases). The CDR3 is made up of 15 amino acids. V was trimmed by 4 bases and J by 4 bases, leaving 17 bases between them. The germline gives CDR1 SGDLS, CDR2 YYNGEE. The CDR3 region is CASSPILDSVTEAFF. The CDR3 nucleotides are TGTGCCAGCAGCCCCATCCTCGACAGCGTCACTGAAGCTTTCTTT.

The rearrangement joins TRBV27 to TRBJ1-2; weak D call: TRBD1 (6 bases). Trimming removed 3 bases from V and 5 bases from J, with 10 bases in between. The CDR3 is made up of 13 amino acids. CDR1 MNHEY and CDR2 SMNVEV come from the germline V gene (reference sequence). DNA of the CDR3: TGTGCCAGCAGTTTTCAGGGGTCATATGGCTACACCTTC. It yields the protein CASSFQGSYGYTF.

This chain uses TRBV10-3 with TRBJ1-1, with 8 nucleotides matching TRBD1. The CDR3 contains 15 residues. CDR1 is ENHRY and CDR2 is SYGVKD in the germline V gene. With 6 bases clipped from V and 7 bases from J, the junction kept 13 bases outside the gene matches. This CDR3 reads CAISTEYRGRIEAFF. The CDR3 DNA sequence: TGTGCCATCAGCACTGAATACAGGGGGAGAATTGAAGCTTTCTTT.

This chain joins TRBV9 and TRBJ1-2, with TRBD1 identical over 7 bases. There are 15 residues in the CDR3. The ends lost 4 bases at V and 3 bases at J; junction bases unmatched: 9. Germline V gene lookup returns CDR1 SGDLS and CDR2 YYNGEE. CDR3 bases: TGTGCCAGCAGCCCTTCGGGAGGGGGCGACTATGGCTACACCTTC. Translating it yields CASSPSGGGDYGYTF. Full variable domain (remainder filled in from reference TRBV9 and TRBJ1-2): DSGVTQTPKHLITATGQRVTLRCSPRSGDLSVYWYQQSLDQGLQFLIQYYNGEERAKGNILERFSAQQFPDLHSELNLSSLELGDSALYFCASSPSGGGDYGYTFGSGTRLTVV.

CDR3 in DNA: TGTGCCAGCAGCTTAGGTCAGGGTACCTATGGCTACACCTTC. This encodes CASSLGQGTYGYTF. This chain links TRBV11-2 with TRBJ1-2, with TRBD1 as a possible D gene (5 bases). This CDR3 has 14 amino acids. The V end lost 1 base, the J end lost 4 bases, and 10 bases lay between the germline ends. Germline CDR1 is SGHAT and CDR2 is FQNNGV.

This chain uses TRBV5-1 with TRBJ2-1; 7 positions agree with TRBD2. Germline V gene sequence: CDR1 SGHRS, CDR2 YFSETQ. The CDR3 loop spans 14 amino acids. J was trimmed by 7 bases and V by 5 bases; bases with no gene match: 9. CDR3 DNA: TGCGCCAGCAGTACGAAGGGAGGGTCGAATGAGCAGTTCTTC. Translation gives CASSTKGGSNEQFF.

The J gene is TRBJ2-7, the V gene TRBV7-3; 12 nucleotides line up with TRBD1. Germline CDR1 SGHTA, CDR2 FQGTGA. The ends lost 2 bases at V and 2 bases at J; junction bases unmatched: 10. The CDR3 is made up of 18 amino acids. The CDR3 DNA reads TGTGCCAGCAGCTTACTACCAATTGGGACAGGGGGCCCCTACGAGCAGTACTTC. Translated, it gives CASSLLPIGTGGPYEQYF. Full variable domain (remainder filled in from reference TRBV7-3 and TRBJ2-7): GAGVSQTPSNKVTEKGKYVELRCDPISGHTALYWYRQSLGQGPEFLIYFQGTGAADDSGLPNDRFFAVRPEGSVSTLKIQRTERGDSAVYLCASSLLPIGTGGPYEQYFGPGTRLTVT.

V gene TRBV6-6 combines with J gene TRBJ2-2, with a weak D call TRBD1 (5 bases). The germline V gene encodes CDR1 MNHNY and CDR2 SVGAGI (reference sequence). The CDR3 has 16 amino acids. Between the trimmed V and J ends, which lost 2 bases and 1 base, there was a span of 11 bases. CDR3 DNA sequence: TGTGCCAGCAGTTACCGGAGTACAGGGAACACCGGGGAGCTGTTTTTT. Its translation is CASSYRSTGNTGELFF.

The rearrangement uses TRBV11-2 and TRBJ2-1; 10 bases are shared with TRBD2. The CDR3 is made up of 18 amino acids. The V gene end was trimmed by 4 bases and the J gene end by 7 bases; junction bases not matched to a gene: 16. The germline CDR1 and CDR2 sequences are SGHAT and FQNNGV. In DNA, the CDR3 is TGTGCCAGCAGCTCCAGCCGGCTAGCGGGAGACGCGCGGAATGAGCAGTTCTTC. Its translation: CASSSSRLAGDARNEQFF.

Concerning this clone: At one boundary the junction diverges from the germline segment, which might be a read error. V gene TRBV7-9 combines with J gene TRBJ1-1; possible D gene TRBD1, 5 bases. CDR1 is SEHNR, CDR2 FQNEAQ, per germline (reference sequence). The CDR3 is 13 residues long. The CDR3 bases are TGTGCCAGCAGCTTAGCAGGTGGAGGGATGGGGCTCTTT. It is translated as CASSLAGGGMGLF.

J is TRBJ2-1 and V is TRBV11-2, with D perhaps TRBD1 (6 bases). The CDR3 contains 15 residues. V was trimmed by 0 bases and J by 8 bases, leaving 14 bases between them. Germline CDR1 is SGHAT and CDR2 is FQNNGV. CDR3 sequence (DNA): TGTGCCAGCAGCTTAGATGCGAGGGGGTTTGATGAGCAGTTCTTC. It translates to CASSLDARGFDEQFF.

This rearrangement joins TRBV18 to TRBJ1-2, with TRBD1 matching over 7 bases. From germline, CDR1 is KGHSH and CDR2 LQKENI. This CDR3 is built from 15 residues. The V and J ends lost 0 bases and 7 bases, in that order; junction bases with no gene match: 8. The CDR3, as DNA: TGTGCCAGCTCACCACCGGTTAACAGGGGAGGTGGCTACACCTTC. This translates into CASSPPVNRGGGYTF.

The chain couples TRBV30 to TRBJ1-1; D not certain. Trimming took off 4 bases at V and 5 bases at J, with 11 bases between the two ends. The CDR3 covers 12 residues. The germline gives CDR1 GTSNPN, CDR2 SVGIG (reference sequence). In nucleotides, the CDR3 is TGTGCCTGGACCCCGACGGGGACTGAAGCTTTCTTT. It yields the protein CAWTPTGTEAFF.